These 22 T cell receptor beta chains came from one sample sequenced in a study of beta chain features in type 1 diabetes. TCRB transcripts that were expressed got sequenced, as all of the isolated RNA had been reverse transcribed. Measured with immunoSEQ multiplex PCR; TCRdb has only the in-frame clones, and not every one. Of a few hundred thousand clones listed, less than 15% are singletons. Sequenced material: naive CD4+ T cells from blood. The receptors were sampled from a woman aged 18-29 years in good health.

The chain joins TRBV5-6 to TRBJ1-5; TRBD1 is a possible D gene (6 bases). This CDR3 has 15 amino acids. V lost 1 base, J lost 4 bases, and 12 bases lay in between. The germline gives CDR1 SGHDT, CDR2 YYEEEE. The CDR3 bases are TGTGCCAGCAGCTTGAGGAGGACAGAGAATCAGCCCCAGCATTTT. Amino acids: CASSLRRTENQPQHF.

CDR3 coding DNA: TGTGCCAGCTCACCACCGTTGAGACTAGCGGGGAACAATGAGCAGTTCTTC. Amino acids: CASSPPLRLAGNNEQFF. The rearrangement links TRBV18 to TRBJ2-1, with 11 bases fitting TRBD2. Germline assignment: CDR1 KGHSH and CDR2 LQKENI. The trim removed 0 bases at V and 5 bases at J, leaving 6 bases unmatched. The CDR3 spans 17 residues.

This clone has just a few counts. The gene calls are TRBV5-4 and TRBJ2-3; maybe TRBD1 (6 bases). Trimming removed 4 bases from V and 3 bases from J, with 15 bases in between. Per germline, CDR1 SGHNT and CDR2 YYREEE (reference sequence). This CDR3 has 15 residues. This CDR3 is CASSPGQARTDTQYF. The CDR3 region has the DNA TGTGCCAGCAGCCCGGGACAAGCGAGGACAGATACGCAGTATTTT.

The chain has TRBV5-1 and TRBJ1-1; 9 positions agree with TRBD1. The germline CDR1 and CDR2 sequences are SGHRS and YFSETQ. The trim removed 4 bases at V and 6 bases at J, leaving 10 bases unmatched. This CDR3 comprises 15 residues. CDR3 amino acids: CASSPDRGTPSEAFF. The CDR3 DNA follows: TGCGCCAGCAGCCCCGACAGGGGGACGCCGTCTGAAGCTTTCTTT. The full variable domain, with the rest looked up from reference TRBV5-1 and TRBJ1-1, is KAGVTQTPRYLIKTRGQQVTLSCSPISGHRSVSWYQQTPGQGLQFLFEYFSETQRNKGNFPGRFSGRQFSNSRSEMNVSTLELGDSALYLCASSPDRGTPSEAFFGQGTRLTVV.

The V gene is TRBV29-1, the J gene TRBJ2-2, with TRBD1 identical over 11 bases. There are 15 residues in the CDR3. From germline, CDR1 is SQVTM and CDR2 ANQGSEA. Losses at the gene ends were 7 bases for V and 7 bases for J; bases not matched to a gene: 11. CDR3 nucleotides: TGCAGCGCTAGTAGCCGGGACAGGGGGATCGGGGAGCTGTTTTTT. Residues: CSASSRDRGIGELFF.

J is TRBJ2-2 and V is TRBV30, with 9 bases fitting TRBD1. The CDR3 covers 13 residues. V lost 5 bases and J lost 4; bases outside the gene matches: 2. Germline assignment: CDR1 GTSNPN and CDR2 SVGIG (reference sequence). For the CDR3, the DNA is TGTGCCTGGGGGACAGGGCTCACCGGGGAGCTGTTTTTT. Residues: CAWGTGLTGELFF.

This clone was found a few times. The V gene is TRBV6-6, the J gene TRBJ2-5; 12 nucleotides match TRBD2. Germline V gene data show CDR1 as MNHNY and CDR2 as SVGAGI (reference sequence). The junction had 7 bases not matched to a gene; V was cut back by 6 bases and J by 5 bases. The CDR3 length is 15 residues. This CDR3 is CASREGLAGWETQYF. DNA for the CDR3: TGTGCCAGCAGAGAGGGACTAGCGGGTTGGGAGACCCAGTACTTC.

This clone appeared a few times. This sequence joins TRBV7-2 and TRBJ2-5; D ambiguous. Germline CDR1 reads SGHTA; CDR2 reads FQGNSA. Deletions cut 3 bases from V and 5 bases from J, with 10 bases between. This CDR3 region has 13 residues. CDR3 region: CASSFGERETQYF. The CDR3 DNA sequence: TGTGCCAGCAGCTTCGGAGAGAGGGAGACCCAGTACTTC.

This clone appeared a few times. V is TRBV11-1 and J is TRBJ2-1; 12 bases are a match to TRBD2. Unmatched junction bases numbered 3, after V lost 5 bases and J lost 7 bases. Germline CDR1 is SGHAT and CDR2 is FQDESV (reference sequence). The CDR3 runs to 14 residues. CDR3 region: CASSRLAGVNEQFF. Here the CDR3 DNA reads TGTGCCAGCAGCAGACTAGCGGGAGTGAATGAGCAGTTCTTC.

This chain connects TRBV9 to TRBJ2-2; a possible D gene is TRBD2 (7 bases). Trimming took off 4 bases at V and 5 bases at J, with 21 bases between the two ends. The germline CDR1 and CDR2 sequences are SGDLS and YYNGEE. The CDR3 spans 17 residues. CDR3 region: CASSPPGGGRETGELFF. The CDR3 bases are TGTGCCAGCAGCCCCCCTGGGGGGGGGCGCGAGACCGGGGAGCTGTTTTTT. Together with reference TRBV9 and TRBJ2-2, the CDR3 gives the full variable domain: DSGVTQTPKHLITATGQRVTLRCSPRSGDLSVYWYQQSLDQGLQFLIQYYNGEERAKGNILERFSAQQFPDLHSELNLSSLELGDSALYFCASSPPGGGRETGELFFGEGSRLTVL.

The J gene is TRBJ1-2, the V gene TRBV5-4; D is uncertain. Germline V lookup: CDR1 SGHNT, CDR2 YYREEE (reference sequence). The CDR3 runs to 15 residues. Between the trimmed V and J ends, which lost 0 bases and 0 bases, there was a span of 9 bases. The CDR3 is CASSLVSVPNYGYTF. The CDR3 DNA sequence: TGTGCCAGCAGCTTGGTCAGTGTCCCTAACTATGGCTACACCTTC.

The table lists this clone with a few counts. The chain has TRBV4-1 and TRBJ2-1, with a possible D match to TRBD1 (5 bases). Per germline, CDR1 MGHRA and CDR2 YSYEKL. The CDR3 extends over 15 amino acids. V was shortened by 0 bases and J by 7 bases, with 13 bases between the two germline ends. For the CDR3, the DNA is TGCGCCAGCAGCCAAGATGGGAACAGGTTGAATGAGCAGTTCTTC. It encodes CASSQDGNRLNEQFF.

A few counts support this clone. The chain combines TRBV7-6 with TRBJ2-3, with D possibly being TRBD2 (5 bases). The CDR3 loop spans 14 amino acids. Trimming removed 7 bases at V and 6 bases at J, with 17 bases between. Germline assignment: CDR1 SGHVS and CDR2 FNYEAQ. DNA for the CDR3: TGTGCCAGCATCCGGAAGGTGCGGGTGGATACGCAGTATTTT. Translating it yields CASIRKVRVDTQYF.

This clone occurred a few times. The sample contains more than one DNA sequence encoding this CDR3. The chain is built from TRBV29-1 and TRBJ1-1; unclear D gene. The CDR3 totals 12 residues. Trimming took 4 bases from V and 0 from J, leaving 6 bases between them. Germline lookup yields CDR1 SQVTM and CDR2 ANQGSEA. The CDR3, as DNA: TGCAGCGTTGGAACGGTGAACACTGAAGCTTTCTTT. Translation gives CSVGTVNTEAFF.

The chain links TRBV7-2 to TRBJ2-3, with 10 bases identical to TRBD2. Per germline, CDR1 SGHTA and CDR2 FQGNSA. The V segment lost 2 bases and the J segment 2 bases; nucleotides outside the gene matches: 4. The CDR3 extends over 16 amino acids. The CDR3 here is CASSLTSGTYTDTQYF. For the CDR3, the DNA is TGTGCCAGCAGCTTAACTAGCGGGACTTACACAGATACGCAGTATTTT.

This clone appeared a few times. CDR3 sequence reads: CASSGGQGANYGYTF. For the CDR3, the DNA is TGTGCCAGCAGTGGTGGACAGGGAGCTAACTATGGCTACACCTTC. The V call is TRBV28, the J call TRBJ1-2; TRBD1 agrees at 8 bases. Germline V gene lookup returns CDR1 MDHEN and CDR2 SYDVKM. The CDR3 totals 15 residues. V dropped 5 bases and J dropped 0; count of bases not matched to a gene: 5.

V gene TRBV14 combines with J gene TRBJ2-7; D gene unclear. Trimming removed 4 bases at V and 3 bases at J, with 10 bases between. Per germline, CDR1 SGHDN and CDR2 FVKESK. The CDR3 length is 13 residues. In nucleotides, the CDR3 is TGTGCCAGCAGCCCAGTAGCCGGCTACGAGCAGTACTTC. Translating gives CASSPVAGYEQYF. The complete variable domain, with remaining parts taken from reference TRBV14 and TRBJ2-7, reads EAGVTQFPSHSVIEKGQTVTLRCDPISGHDNLYWYRRVMGKEIKFLLHFVKESKQDESGMPNNRFLAERTGGTYSTLKVQPAELEDSGVYFCASSPVAGYEQYFGPGTRLTVT.

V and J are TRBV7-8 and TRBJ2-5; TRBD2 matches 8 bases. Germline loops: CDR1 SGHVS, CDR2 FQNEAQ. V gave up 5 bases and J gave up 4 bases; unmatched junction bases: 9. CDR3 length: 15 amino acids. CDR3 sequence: CASSHRQLAGETQYF. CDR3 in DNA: TGTGCCAGCAGCCACCGTCAGCTAGCGGGAGAGACCCAGTACTTC.

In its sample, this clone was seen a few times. CDR3 sequence reads: CASSFILTSTNEKLFF. The CDR3 coding sequence is TGTGCCAGCAGTTTTATATTGACATCAACTAATGAAAAACTGTTTTTT. The gene calls are TRBV28 and TRBJ1-4, with no clear D. This CDR3 has 16 residues. In germline, CDR1 is MDHEN, CDR2 SYDVKM. The V end was cut by 3 bases, the J end by 0 bases, with 11 bases between.

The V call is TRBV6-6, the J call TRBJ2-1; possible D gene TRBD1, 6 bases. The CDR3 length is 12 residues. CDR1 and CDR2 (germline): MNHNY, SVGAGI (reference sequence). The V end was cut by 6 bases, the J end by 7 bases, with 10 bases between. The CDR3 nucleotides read TGTGCCAGCAGCTTCGACAGGAATGAGCAGTTCTTC. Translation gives CASSFDRNEQFF.

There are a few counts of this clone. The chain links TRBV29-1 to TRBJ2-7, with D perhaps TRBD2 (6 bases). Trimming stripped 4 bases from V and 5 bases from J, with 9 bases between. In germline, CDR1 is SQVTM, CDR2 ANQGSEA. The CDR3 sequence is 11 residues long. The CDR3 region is CSVGLEDEQYF. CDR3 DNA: TGCAGCGTTGGACTAGAGGACGAGCAGTACTTC.

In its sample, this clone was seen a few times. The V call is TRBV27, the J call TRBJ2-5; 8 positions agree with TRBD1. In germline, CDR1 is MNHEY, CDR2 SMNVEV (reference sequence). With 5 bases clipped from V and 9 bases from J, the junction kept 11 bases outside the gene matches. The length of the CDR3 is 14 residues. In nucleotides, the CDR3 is TGTGCCAGCAGTGCCTGGACAGCGACAGGGGCCCAGTACTTC. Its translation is CASSAWTATGAQYF.